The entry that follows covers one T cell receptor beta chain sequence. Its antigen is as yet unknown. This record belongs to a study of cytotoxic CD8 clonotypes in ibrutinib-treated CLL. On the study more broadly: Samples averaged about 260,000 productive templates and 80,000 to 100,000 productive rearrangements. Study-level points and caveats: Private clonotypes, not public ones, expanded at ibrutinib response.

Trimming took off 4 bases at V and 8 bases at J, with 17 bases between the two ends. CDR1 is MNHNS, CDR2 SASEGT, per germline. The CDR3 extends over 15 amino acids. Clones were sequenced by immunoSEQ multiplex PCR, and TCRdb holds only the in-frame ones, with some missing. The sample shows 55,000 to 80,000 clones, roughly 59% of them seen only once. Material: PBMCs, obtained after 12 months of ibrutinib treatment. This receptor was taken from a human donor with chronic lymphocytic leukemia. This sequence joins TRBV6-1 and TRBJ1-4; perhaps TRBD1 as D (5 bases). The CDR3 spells CASSATPGTGEKLFF. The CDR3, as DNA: TGTGCCAGCAGTGCTACACCCGGGACGGGGGAAAAACTGTTTTTT.